This T cell receptor beta chain was identified in a study of OX40 agonist ivuxolimab in advanced cancers. Turning to the study itself: The group had a mean age of about 65 years, ranged from about 20 to 80, and was 80% to 85% male. Study results and caveats: Low normalized clonal expansion also occurred in some nonresponding patients. More expanded clones were found, on average, in CD8+ than in CD4+ T cells.

Of note for this clone: Its antigen is as yet unknown.

Germline CDR1 reads MNHEY; CDR2 reads SMNVEV (reference sequence). V was trimmed by 4 bases and J by 0 bases, leaving 16 bases between them. This CDR3 has 17 residues. The repertoire was sequenced with immunoSEQ multiplex PCR; TCRdb's copy has only in-frame clones and lacks some. The data hold about 93,000 clones, with roughly 92% observed a single time. This receptor was taken from an adult with an advanced solid tumor such as melanoma, head and neck, liver or kidney cancer. This specimen was CD4+ or CD8+ T cells sorted from blood, taken in a trial of the OX40 agonist ivuxolimab. The chain carries TRBV27 and TRBJ2-4, with D unclear. This CDR3 is CASSSGPLLLAKNIQYF. DNA for the CDR3: TGTGCCAGCAGTTCAGGCCCGCTTTTACTAGCCAAAAACATTCAGTACTTC.